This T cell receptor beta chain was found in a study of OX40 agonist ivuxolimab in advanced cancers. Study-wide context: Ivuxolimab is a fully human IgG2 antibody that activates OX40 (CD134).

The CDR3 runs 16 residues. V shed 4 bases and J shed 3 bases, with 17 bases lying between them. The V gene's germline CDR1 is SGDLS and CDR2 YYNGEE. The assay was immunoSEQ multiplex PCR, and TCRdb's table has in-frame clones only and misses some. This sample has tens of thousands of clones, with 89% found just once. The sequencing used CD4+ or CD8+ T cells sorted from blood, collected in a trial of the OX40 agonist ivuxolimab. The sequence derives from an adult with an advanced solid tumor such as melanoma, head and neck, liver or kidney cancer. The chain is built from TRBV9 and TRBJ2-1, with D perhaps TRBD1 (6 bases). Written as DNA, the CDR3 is TGTGCCAGCAGCCAAATCAGGGGAATTGGCTACAATGAGCAGTTCTTC. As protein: CASSQIRGIGYNEQFF.